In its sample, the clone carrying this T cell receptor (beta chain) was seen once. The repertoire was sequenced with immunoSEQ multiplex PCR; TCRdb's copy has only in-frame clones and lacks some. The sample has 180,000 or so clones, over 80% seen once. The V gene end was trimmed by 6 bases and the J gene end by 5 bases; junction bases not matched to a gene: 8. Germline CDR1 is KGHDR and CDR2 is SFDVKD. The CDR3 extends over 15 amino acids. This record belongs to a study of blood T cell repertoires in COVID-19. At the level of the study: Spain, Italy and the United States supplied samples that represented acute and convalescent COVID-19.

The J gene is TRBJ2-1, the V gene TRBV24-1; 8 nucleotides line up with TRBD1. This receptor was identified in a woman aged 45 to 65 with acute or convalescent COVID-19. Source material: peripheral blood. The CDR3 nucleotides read TGTGCCACCAGTAACAGGGGGAGTAAGCACAATGAGCAGTTCTTC. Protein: CATSNRGSKHNEQFF.